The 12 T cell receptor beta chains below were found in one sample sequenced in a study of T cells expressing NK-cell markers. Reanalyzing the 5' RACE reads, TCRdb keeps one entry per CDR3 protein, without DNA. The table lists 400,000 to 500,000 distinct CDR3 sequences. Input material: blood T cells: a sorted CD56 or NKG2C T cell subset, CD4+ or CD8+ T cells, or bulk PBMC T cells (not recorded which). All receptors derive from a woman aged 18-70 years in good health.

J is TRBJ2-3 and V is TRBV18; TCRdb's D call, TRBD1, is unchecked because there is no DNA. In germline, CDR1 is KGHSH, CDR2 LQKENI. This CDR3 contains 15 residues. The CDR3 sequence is CASSKSRGQEDTQYF.

CDR3 amino acids: CASSVGGGTNYGYTF. The chain employs TRBV9 and TRBJ1-2; TCRdb lists TRBD1, though no DNA is available to test this call. The CDR3 loop spans 15 amino acids. The germline V gene encodes CDR1 SGDLS and CDR2 YYNGEE.

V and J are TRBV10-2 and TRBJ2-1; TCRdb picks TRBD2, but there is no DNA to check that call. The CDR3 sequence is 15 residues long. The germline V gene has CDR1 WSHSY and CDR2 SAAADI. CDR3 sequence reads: CASRSLSGGYNEQFF.

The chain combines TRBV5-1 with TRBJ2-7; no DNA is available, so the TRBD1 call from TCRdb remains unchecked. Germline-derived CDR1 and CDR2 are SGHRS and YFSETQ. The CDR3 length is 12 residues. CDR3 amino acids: CASSETAYEQYF.

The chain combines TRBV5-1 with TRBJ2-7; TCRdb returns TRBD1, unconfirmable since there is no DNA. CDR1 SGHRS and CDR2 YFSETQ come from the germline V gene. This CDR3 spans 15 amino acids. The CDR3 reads CASSLSPGGVYEQYF.

This CDR3 reads CASSTTSGETYEQYF. The V gene is TRBV19, the J gene TRBJ2-7; the D gene TCRdb calls, TRBD2, cannot be checked with no DNA. The CDR3 consists of 15 residues. Germline lookup yields CDR1 LNHDA and CDR2 SQIVND (reference sequence).

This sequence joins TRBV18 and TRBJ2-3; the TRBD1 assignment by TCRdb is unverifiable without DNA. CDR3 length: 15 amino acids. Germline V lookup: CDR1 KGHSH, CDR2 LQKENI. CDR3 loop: CASSPTGQVTDTQYF. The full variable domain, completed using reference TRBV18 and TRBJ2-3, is NAGVMQNPRHLVRRRGQEARLRCSPMKGHSHVYWYRQLPEEGLKFMVYLQKENIIDESGMPKERFSAEFPKEGPSILRIQQVVRGDSAAYFCASSPTGQVTDTQYFGPGTRLTVL.

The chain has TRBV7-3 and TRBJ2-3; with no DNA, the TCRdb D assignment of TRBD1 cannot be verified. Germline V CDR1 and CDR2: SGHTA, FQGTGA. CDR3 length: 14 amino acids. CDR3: CASSKTGTTDTQYF.

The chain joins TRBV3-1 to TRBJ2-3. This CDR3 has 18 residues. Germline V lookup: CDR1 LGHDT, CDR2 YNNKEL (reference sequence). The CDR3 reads CASSQVLPQRSYTDTQYF.

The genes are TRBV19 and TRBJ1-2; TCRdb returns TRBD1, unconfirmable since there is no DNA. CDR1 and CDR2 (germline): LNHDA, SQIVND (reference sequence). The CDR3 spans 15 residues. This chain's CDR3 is CASSGQGTTNYGYTF.

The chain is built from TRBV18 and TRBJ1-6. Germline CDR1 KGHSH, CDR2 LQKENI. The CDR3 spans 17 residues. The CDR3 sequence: CASSPPGGSSYNSPLHF.

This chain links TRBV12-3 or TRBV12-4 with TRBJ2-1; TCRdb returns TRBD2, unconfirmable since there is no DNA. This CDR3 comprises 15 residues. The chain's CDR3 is CASSYASGRGNEQFF.